These 9 T cell receptor beta chains were sequenced from one sample in a study of beta chain features in type 1 diabetes. Study-level points and caveats: Among patients with Type 1 diabetes, TCRB CDR3s were moderately but significantly shorter in every one of the four CD4+ subsets.

No antigen has been identified for these receptors. Expressed TCRB transcripts were sequenced after all isolated RNA was converted to cDNA. The repertoire was sequenced with immunoSEQ multiplex PCR; TCRdb's copy has only in-frame clones and lacks some. The table includes around 710,000 clones, around 12% detected once. Sequencing used naive CD4+ T cells from blood. The receptor source for this set is a man aged 25 to 40 with type 1 diabetes.

This clone was found a few times. The chain uses TRBV29-1 and TRBJ1-2; 9 nucleotides agree with TRBD1. The CDR3 runs 14 residues. The V gene's germline CDR1 is SQVTM and CDR2 ANQGSEA. V lost 6 bases to trimming and J lost 3 bases; unmatched junction nucleotides: 8. The CDR3 region has the DNA TGCAGCGTAATCACAGGGGGCAATTACTATGGCTACACCTTC. This sequence encodes CSVITGGNYYGYTF.

V and J are TRBV7-2 and TRBJ1-5; 10 bases are shared with TRBD1. Germline assignment: CDR1 SGHTA and CDR2 FQGNSA. Trimming took 5 bases from V and 7 from J; bases not matched to a gene: 11. The CDR3 contains 16 residues. CDR3 in amino acids: CASSNRDRGVGQPQHF. CDR3 DNA: TGTGCCAGCAGCAACCGGGACAGGGGTGTAGGACAGCCCCAGCATTTT.

Only a few counts were recorded for this clone. V is TRBV29-1 and J is TRBJ2-2, with D possibly being TRBD2 (5 bases). Trimming cost V 5 bases and J 2 bases, with 12 bases left between them. CDR3 length equals 14 residues. Germline lookup yields CDR1 SQVTM and CDR2 ANQGSEA. The CDR3: CSVPGLINTGELFF. CDR3 in DNA: TGCAGCGTTCCTGGACTTATTAACACCGGGGAGCTGTTTTTT.

The rearrangement links TRBV2 to TRBJ1-4; TRBD1 matches 7 bases. The CDR3 consists of 14 residues. V shed 7 bases, J shed 3 bases, and the junction held 5 bases outside the gene matches. The germline gives CDR1 SNHLY, CDR2 FYNNEI. CDR3 protein: CASKLGQPNEKLFF. The CDR3 DNA follows: TGTGCCAGCAAATTGGGACAGCCTAATGAAAAACTGTTTTTT. Based on the CDR3 plus reference TRBV2 and TRBJ1-4, the full variable domain is EPEVTQTPSHQVTQMGQEVILRCVPISNHLYFYWYRQILGQKVEFLVSFYNNEISEKSEIFDDQFSVERPDGSNFTLKIRSTKLEDSAMYFCASKLGQPNEKLFFGSGTQLSVL.

This clone was counted a few times. CDR3 coding DNA: TGTGCCAGCAGCCCCCCAGCTCGGGATGAGCAGTTCTTC. Its protein is CASSPPARDEQFF. The rearrangement links TRBV7-2 to TRBJ2-1; D uncertain. V was clipped by 5 bases and J by 8 bases, with 13 bases between them. Germline V gene data show CDR1 as SGHTA and CDR2 as FQGNSA. This CDR3 spans 13 amino acids.

This clone was found a few times. V and J are TRBV9 and TRBJ1-2; 11 bases align to TRBD1. Germline loops: CDR1 SGDLS, CDR2 YYNGEE. The CDR3 is 13 amino acids. J gave up 11 bases and V 4 bases, and 7 bases lay outside the gene matches. Here the CDR3 DNA reads TGTGCCAGCAGCCCATGGACAGGGGGCTTTTACACCTTC. Translation: CASSPWTGGFYTF.

This clone was seen more than once but under ten times. The genes are TRBV5-6 and TRBJ1-5, with TRBD1 as a possible D gene (5 bases). The CDR3 is 15 residues long. CDR1 is SGHDT and CDR2 is YYEEEE in the germline V gene. V gave up 2 bases and J gave up 5 bases, with 14 bases separating them. The CDR3 loop reads CASSLNRGGDQPQHF. The CDR3 DNA sequence: TGTGCCAGCAGCTTAAATCGGGGGGGAGATCAGCCCCAGCATTTT.

The genes are TRBV20-1 and TRBJ2-5; D is uncertain. V gave up 5 bases and J gave up 6 bases, with 10 bases separating them. The germline gives CDR1 DFQATT, CDR2 SNEGSKA (reference sequence). This CDR3 contains 11 residues. The CDR3 DNA is TGCAGTGCTGCCTCCCGGCAGACCCAGTACTTC. Protein: CSAASRQTQYF.

This clone has only one observation. This chain connects TRBV9 to TRBJ1-3, with 7 bases fitting TRBD1. With V trimmed by 0 bases and J by 0 bases, 9 bases remained unmatched. CDR1 and CDR2 (germline): SGDLS, YYNGEE. The length of the CDR3 is 18 residues. The CDR3 nucleotides read TGTGCCAGCAGCGTAGGACAAGGGGGCTTACGCTCTGGAAACACCATATATTTT. Amino acids: CASSVGQGGLRSGNTIYF. The full variable domain, its missing parts supplied by reference TRBV9 and TRBJ1-3, is DSGVTQTPKHLITATGQRVTLRCSPRSGDLSVYWYQQSLDQGLQFLIQYYNGEERAKGNILERFSAQQFPDLHSELNLSSLELGDSALYFCASSVGQGGLRSGNTIYFGEGSWLTVV.